This record concerns one TCR beta chain sequence. What it recognizes is unknown. Both about-4-week and about-12-week second-dose recipients were combined. The source of the sample is a study of T cell responses to AZD1222 COVID-19 vaccine. Broader study findings: Baseline antibody screening turned up just 6 or 7 seropositive AZD1222 recipients. A mostly white British donor set with more females was recruited, and clonal diversity was possibly underestimated.

The CDR3 has 15 amino acids. V lost 2 bases, J lost 4 bases, and 6 bases stayed unmatched. Germline V CDR1 and CDR2: SEHNR, FQNEAQ (reference sequence). Method: immunoSEQ multiplex PCR; TCRdb's copy keeps in-frame clones and lacks some. Altogether over 90,000 clones are present, roughly 90% being singletons, with the ten largest covering 12%. The sequence derives from an adult who received the AZD1222 COVID-19 vaccine. Here the sequenced sample was peripheral blood, taken 28 days after the second AZD1222 dose. V is TRBV7-9 and J is TRBJ1-1; TRBD1 matches at 8 bases. The DNA of the CDR3 is TGTGCCAGCAGCTTACAGGGGGCGCTGGTCACTGAAGCTTTCTTT. This encodes CASSLQGALVTEAFF.